This T cell receptor beta chain was documented in a study of cytomegalovirus exposure and HLA in healthy donors. Researchers ran the PCR with 60 Vbeta and 13 Jbeta primers. Method: immunoSEQ multiplex PCR; TCRdb's copy keeps in-frame clones and lacks some. The sample includes about 110,000 clones, roughly 80% of them seen just once. V was clipped by 2 bases and J by 2 bases; unmatched bases: 8. Germline CDR1 SGHRS, CDR2 YFSETQ. The CDR3 is made up of 16 amino acids. The sequence came from a man in his fifties or sixties in good health and CMV-seronegative. The gene calls are TRBV5-1 and TRBJ2-5, with 8 bases lining up with TRBD2. The sequenced sample consisted of PBMCs. CDR3 sequence reads: CASSFTSGGLQETQYF. The CDR3 nucleotides read TGCGCCAGCAGCTTTACTAGCGGCGGGCTACAAGAGACCCAGTACTTC. Drawing the rest from reference TRBV5-1 and TRBJ2-5, the complete variable domain is KAGVTQTPRYLIKTRGQQVTLSCSPISGHRSVSWYQQTPGQGLQFLFEYFSETQRNKGNFPGRFSGRQFSNSRSEMNVSTLELGDSALYLCASSFTSGGLQETQYFGPGTRLLVL.